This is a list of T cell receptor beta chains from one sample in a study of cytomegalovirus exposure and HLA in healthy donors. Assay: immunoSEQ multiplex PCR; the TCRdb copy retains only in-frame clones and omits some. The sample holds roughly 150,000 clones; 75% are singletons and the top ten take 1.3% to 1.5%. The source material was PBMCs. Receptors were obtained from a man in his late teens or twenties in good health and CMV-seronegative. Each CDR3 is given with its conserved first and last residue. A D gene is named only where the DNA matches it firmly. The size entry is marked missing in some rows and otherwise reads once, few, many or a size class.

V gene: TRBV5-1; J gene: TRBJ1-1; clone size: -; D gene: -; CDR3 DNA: TGCGCCAGCAGCTTCAACGGGGAGAAACAAGGCGCTTTCTTT; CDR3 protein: CASSFNGEKQGAFF
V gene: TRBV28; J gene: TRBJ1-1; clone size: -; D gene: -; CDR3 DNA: TGTGCCAGCAGTGCCGTAGACAGGCTGAACACTGAAGCTTTCTTT; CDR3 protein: CASSAVDRLNTEAFF
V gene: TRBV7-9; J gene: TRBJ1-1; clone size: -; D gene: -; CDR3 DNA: TGTGCCAGCAGCCCCGGAGGTCGGGCCACTGAAGCTTTCTTT; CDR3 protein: CASSPGGRATEAFF
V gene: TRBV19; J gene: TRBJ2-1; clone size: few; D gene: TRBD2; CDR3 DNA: TGTGCCAGTAGTTTGGGACTAGCGGGGGGTGGGGTAAAGTTCTTC; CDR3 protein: CASSLGLAGGGVKFF
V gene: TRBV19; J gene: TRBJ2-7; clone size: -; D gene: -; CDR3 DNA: TGTGCCAGTAGTATTTTCAGCGGACAGTCCTACGAGCAGTACTTC; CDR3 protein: CASSIFSGQSYEQYF
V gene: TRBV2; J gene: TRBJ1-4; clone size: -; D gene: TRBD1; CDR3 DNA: TGTGCCAGCAGTGAGAACAGGGGGCCTGAAAAACTGTTTTTT; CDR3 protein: CASSENRGPEKLFF
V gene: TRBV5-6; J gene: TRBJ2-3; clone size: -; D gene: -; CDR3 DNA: TGTGCCAGCAGCCAGGCGGGAAGCACAGATACGCAGTATTTT; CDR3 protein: CASSQAGSTDTQYF
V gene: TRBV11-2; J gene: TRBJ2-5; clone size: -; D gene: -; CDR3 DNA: TGTGCCAGCAGCTTAGCTGAGACCCAGTACTTC; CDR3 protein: CASSLAETQYF
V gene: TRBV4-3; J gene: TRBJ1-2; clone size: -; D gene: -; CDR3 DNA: TGCGCCAGCAGCCTTCGAGTCAGGGCTAACTATGGCTACACCTTC; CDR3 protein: CASSLRVRANYGYTF
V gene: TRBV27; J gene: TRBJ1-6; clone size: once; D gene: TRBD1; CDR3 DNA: TGTGCCAGCAGTTTCGGACAGGGAAGGTCACCCCTCCACTTT; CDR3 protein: CASSFGQGRSPLHF
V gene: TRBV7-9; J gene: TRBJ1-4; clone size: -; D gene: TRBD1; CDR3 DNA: TGTTCCAGCAGCTTATGGGTCAGGGGGAGAGAAAAACTGTTTTTT; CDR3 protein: CSSSLWVRGREKLFF
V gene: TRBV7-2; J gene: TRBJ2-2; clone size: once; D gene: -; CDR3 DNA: TGTGCCAGCAGCGTCTCGAACACCGGGGAGCTGTTTTTT; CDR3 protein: CASSVSNTGELFF
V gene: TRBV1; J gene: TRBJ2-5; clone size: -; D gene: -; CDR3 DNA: TGCACCAGCAGGCCCCAGGGAACGGAGACCCAGTACTTC; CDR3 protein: CTSRPQGTETQYF
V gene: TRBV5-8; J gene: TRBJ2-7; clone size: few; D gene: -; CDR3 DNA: TGTGCCAGCAGCCCGTGGCGGGAGCAGTACTTC; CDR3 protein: CASSPWREQYF
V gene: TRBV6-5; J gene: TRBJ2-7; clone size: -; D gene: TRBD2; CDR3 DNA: TGTGCCAGCAGTCTGAGCGGGGACCTCTACGAGCAGTACTTC; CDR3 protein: CASSLSGDLYEQYF
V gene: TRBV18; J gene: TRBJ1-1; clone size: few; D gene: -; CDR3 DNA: TGTGCCAGCTCACCACCCCAGGGCAACACTGAAGCTTTCTTT; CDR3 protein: CASSPPQGNTEAFF
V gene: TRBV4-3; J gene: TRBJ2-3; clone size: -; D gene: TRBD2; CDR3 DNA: TGCGCCAGCAGCCAAGCCCCGACTAGCGGGAGAGGAGATACGCAGTATTTT; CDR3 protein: CASSQAPTSGRGDTQYF
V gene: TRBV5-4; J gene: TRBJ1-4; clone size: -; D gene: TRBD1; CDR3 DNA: TGTGCCAGCAGCTTCTCCGGGACAGGGAATGAAAAACTGTTTTTT; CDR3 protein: CASSFSGTGNEKLFF
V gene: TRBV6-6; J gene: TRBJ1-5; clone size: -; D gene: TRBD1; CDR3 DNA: TGTGCCAGCAGTCCGAAGGACAGGGCCAATCAGCCCCAGCATTTT; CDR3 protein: CASSPKDRANQPQHF
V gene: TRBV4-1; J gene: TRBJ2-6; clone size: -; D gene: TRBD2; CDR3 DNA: TGCGCCAGCAGCCATCCCTCCGGGACTAGGGAAGACGCTGGGGCCAACGTCCTGACTTTC; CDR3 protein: CASSHPSGTREDAGANVLTF
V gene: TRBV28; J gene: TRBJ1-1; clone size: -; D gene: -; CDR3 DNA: TGTGCCAGCAGTTTATATGGGGGGTACCTGCCTGAAGCTTTCTTT; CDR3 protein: CASSLYGGYLPEAFF
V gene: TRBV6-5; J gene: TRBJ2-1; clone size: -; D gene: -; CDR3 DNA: TGTGCCAGCAGTGCCACGTTGAGCTCCTACAATGAGCAGTTCTTC; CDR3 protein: CASSATLSSYNEQFF
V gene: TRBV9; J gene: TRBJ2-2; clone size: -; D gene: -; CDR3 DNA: TGTGCCAGCAGCGTAGATGTCCTCGGGACCGGGGAGCTGTTTTTT; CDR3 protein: CASSVDVLGTGELFF
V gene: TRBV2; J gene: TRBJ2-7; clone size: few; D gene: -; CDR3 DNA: TGTGCCAGCAGTCCACAGATCTCCTACGAGCAGTACTTC; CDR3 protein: CASSPQISYEQYF
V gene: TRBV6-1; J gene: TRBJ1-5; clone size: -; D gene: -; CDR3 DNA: TGTGCCAGCAGTGACCTAGATCCATATAGCAATCAGCCCCAGCATTTT; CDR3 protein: CASSDLDPYSNQPQHF
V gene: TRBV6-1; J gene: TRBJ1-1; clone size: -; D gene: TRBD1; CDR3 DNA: TGTGCCAGCACCCTGGAGGGGGCGCGATGGACTGAAGCTTTCTTT; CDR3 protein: CASTLEGARWTEAFF
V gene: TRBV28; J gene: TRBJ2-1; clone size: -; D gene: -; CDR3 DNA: TGTGCCAGCAGTCTCCTGACTCCCGCCTATGAGCAGTTCTTC; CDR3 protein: CASSLLTPAYEQFF
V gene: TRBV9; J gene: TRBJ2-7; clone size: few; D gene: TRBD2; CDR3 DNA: TGTGCCAGCAGCGCAGGACTAGCCTCGAGACAAAGGGAGCAGTACTTC; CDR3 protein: CASSAGLASRQREQYF
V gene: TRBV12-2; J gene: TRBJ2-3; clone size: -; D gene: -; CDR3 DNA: TGCGCAAGTCGCAACATTTTAGGACTACACACAGATACGCAGTATTTT; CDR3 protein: CASRNILGLHTDTQYF
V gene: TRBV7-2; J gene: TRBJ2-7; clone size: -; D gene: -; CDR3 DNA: TGTGCCAGCAGCTTGCAGGGTTACGAGCAGTACTTC; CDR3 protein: CASSLQGYEQYF
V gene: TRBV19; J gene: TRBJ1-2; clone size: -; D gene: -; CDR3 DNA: TGTGCCAGTAGTACAGACCTGGACAGCTCTAACTATGGCTACACCTTC; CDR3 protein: CASSTDLDSSNYGYTF
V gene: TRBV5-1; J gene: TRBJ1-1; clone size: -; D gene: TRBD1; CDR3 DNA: TGCGCCAGCAGCCCGACAGGGGTGACTGAAGCTTTCTTT; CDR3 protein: CASSPTGVTEAFF
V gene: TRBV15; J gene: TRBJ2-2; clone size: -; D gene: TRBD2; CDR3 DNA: TGTGCCACCAGCTTCCGTGGACTAGCGGGGGGCACCGGGGAGCTGTTTTTT; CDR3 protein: CATSFRGLAGGTGELFF
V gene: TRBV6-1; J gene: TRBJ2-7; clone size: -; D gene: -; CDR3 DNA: TGTGCCAGCAGTGGTTGGGTCGGCCCCCGGGGTGAGCAGTACTTC; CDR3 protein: CASSGWVGPRGEQYF
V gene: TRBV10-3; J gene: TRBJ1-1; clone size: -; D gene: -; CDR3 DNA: TGTGCCATCAGTGACGGGAAATCAGAAGCTTTCTTT; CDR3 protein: CAISDGKSEAFF
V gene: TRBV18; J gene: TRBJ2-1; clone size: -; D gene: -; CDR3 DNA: TGTGCCAGCTCACCACCGGACAGTTTCCGCGAGGGTGAGCAGTTCTTC; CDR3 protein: CASSPPDSFREGEQFF
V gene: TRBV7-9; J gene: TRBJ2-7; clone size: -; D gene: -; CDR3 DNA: TGTTCCAGCAGCCCCGAAAGCCCCTACGAGCAGTACTTC; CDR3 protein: CSSSPESPYEQYF
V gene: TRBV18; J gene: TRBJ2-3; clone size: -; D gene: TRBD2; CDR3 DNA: TGTGCCAGCTCACCCGGGTATAGCGGGGTCACAGATACGCAGTATTTT; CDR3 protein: CASSPGYSGVTDTQYF
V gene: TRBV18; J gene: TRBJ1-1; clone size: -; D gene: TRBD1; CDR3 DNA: TGTGCCAGCTCATGGGGACAGGGTGGTGATAACACTGAAGCTTTCTTT; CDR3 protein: CASSWGQGGDNTEAFF
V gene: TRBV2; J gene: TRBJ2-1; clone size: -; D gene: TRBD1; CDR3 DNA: TGTGCCATCCGGGACAGGGTTGTCAATGAGCAGTTCTTC; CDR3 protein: CAIRDRVVNEQFF
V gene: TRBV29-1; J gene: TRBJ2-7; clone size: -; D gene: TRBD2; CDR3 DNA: TGCAGCCTCTTAAGCGGGAGAGGCGAGCAGTACTTC; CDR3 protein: CSLLSGRGEQYF
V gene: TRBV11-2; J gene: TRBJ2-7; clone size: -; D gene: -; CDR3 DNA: TGTGCCAGCAGCTTGAGTCCTACTATGGCCGAGCAGTACTTC; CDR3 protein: CASSLSPTMAEQYF
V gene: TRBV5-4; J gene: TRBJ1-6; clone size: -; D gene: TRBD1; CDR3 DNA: TGTGCCAGCAGCTTGGACAGGGGAAATTCACCCCTCCACTTT; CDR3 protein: CASSLDRGNSPLHF
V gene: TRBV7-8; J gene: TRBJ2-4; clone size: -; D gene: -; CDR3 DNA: TGTGCCAGCAGCTTAGATTCCTTAGCCAAAAACATTCAGTACTTC; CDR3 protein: CASSLDSLAKNIQYF
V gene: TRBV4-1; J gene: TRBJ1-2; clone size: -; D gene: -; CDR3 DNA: TGCGCCAGCAGCCAAGCCCCGGCGGGGGATTATGGCTACACCTTC; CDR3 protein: CASSQAPAGDYGYTF
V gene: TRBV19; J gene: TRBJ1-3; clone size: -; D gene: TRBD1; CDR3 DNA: TGTGCCAGTATCCCGGGACAGACCGTCCTCTCTGGAAACACCATATATTTT; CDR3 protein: CASIPGQTVLSGNTIYF
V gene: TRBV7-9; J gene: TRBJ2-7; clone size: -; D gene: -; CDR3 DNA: TGTGCCAGCAGCAGGGACTCGACGGACCCCTACGAGCAGTACTTC; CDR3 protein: CASSRDSTDPYEQYF
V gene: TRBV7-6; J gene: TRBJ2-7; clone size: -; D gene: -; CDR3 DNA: TGTGCCAGCAGCTTAGAACCAGGGGGGTCCTACGAGCAGTACTTC; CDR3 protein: CASSLEPGGSYEQYF